The source of this TCR beta chain is a study of cytomegalovirus exposure and HLA in healthy donors (dated by TCRdb to between 2016 and 2019). Context from the whole study: A later analysis indicated that the 120 validation repertoires were generated on the platform also employed for the 666 repertoires of the first cohort. The study was designed to test whether signatures of past pathogen exposure could be identified by cataloging public T cell receptors. In addition to the first cohort of approximately 670 subjects, a separate validation cohort of approximately 130 different subjects was used. To predict cytomegalovirus infection status, the study brought together high-throughput TCR immunosequencing, statistical association of individual TCRs with disease status, and machine learning.

The CDR3, cysteine through phenylalanine, is 16 amino acids long. The DNA shown is the 48-base CDR3, in frame from base 1. V is pruned by 5 bases and J by 0 bases, leaving 7 bases of the junction without a gene match. In the germline V gene (reference sequence), CDR1 corresponds to PRHDT and CDR2 to FYEKMQ. Donors formed part of the validation cohort, which comprised 95 to 150 subjects and was distinct from the first cohort of 666 subjects. With regard to this clone: It lacks a known antigen. Base qualities were left out, and no much larger clone turns up one base away.

The receptor library was made with the immunoSEQ multiplex PCR assay. From the authors' description of their analysis: A statistical classification framework was developed to diagnose cytomegalovirus status using the catalog of TCR beta chain sequences. In its TCRdb copy, this immuneACCESS table keeps in-frame sequences only and misses some clones. Where compared with another copy, unresolved V genes explain less than half of these, and the others have no known cause. V and J calls and clone size come straight from that table; D and trimming were deduced from the DNA. This sample lists 150,000 to 200,000 clones; more than 75% were detected once. Over 5.5% of the sample is held by the ten biggest clonotypes. What the authors observed across the whole study: The authors suggested that the approach could potentially be generalized to other disease states and immunological phenotypes. The study gave a list of around 170 TCR beta chains associated with cytomegalovirus. A later analysis found that TCRs clustered in the first cohort also tended to co-occur in the 110 or so validation repertoires, with 94% of cluster scores above 0. Most TCR sequences were observed very rarely across donors, whereas some public TCRs were present in many individuals. A later analysis had no HLA typing for the validation cohort, so co-occurrence there was scored across all 120 repertoires. The classifier was reported to diagnose cytomegalovirus status with high specificity and sensitivity in both the original and validation cohorts. In vitro tests confirmed that a few of the cytomegalovirus-associated TCR beta chains recognize cytomegalovirus antigens.

The sequence links TRBV13 to TRBJ2-1; 7 central bases correspond to TRBD2. The origin of this receptor is a man younger than 35 in good health and CMV-seropositive. Sample: PBMCs. The base sequence is TGTGCCAGCAGCCGAAGACTAGCCCACTCCTACAATGAGCAGTTCTTC. This codes for CASSRRLAHSYNEQFF.